This T cell receptor beta chain was obtained from a study of blood T cell repertoires in COVID-19. On the study more broadly: The samples span acute and convalescent COVID-19 from the United States, Italy and Spain.

The assay was immunoSEQ multiplex PCR, and TCRdb's table has in-frame clones only and misses some. The profile shows 350,000 to 500,000 clones, about 88% of them singletons. Clinical history reported by participants formed the basis on which cohorts were assigned. Exposed volunteers were people who met a COVID-19 case within 2 weeks before study entry. This clone was observed once. CDR3 length equals 14 residues. Trimming took off 6 bases at V and 0 bases at J, with 6 bases between the two ends. Germline-derived CDR1 and CDR2 are MNHEY and SMNVEV (reference sequence). The sequenced sample was PBMCs or T cells enriched from blood (not recorded which). The clonotype originates from a woman under 30 who had been exposed to COVID-19. The chain has TRBV27 and TRBJ2-6; D remains unclear. The CDR3 bases are TGTGCCAGCAGCGCAGGCTCTGGGGCCAACGTCCTGACTTTC. It encodes CASSAGSGANVLTF.